These 5 T cell receptor beta chains share one sample of origin, sequenced in a study of blood T cell repertoires in COVID-19 (dated by TCRdb to 2019 to 2021). The library was generated by the immunoSEQ multiplex PCR assay. TCRdb took over this immuneACCESS table, retaining in-frame rearrangements with V and J assigned. Such tables are incomplete; in checked studies, under half of the missing clones stem from an unresolved V gene, and the remainder is unexplained. Counted in this sample were 100,000 to 120,000 clones; about 75% of them appeared once. The ten largest clones add up to 16% of the sample. Material for sequencing was peripheral blood. The receptor source for this set is a woman of 80 years or more with active or convalescent COVID-19.

The chain recombines TRBV5-1 with TRBJ2-7; 9 bases are shared with TRBD1. After removal of 0 bases from V and 4 bases from J, the junction contained 5 bases not matched to a gene. This CDR3 has 15 amino acids. The germline CDR1 and CDR2 sequences are SGHRS and YFSETQ. The CDR3 bases are TGCGCCAGCAGCTTGGAAGGACAGGGGTCTTACGAGCAGTACTTC. This translates into CASSLEGQGSYEQYF.

V usage is TRBV5-1 and J usage is TRBJ1-3; tentative D call: TRBD1 (6 bases). The V end was cut by 2 bases, the J end by 0 bases, with 12 bases between. The germline gives CDR1 SGHRS, CDR2 YFSETQ. CDR3 size: 16 residues. CDR3 in DNA: TGCGCCAGCAGCTTCACCGGGACACTCTCTGGAAACACCATATATTTT. It yields the protein CASSFTGTLSGNTIYF.

This chain links TRBV4-1 with TRBJ2-2, with 7 bases matching TRBD2. This CDR3 comprises 17 residues. With V trimmed by 0 bases and J by 0 bases, 4 bases remained unmatched. Germline V gene data show CDR1 as MGHRA and CDR2 as YSYEKL. In DNA, the CDR3 is TGCGCCAGCAGCCAAGACATTGCGGGGGCGAACACCGGGGAGCTGTTTTTT. The encoded protein is CASSQDIAGANTGELFF.

The V gene is TRBV18, the J gene TRBJ1-5; TRBD1 might be the D (6 bases). This CDR3 has 15 amino acids. The V gene's germline CDR1 is KGHSH and CDR2 LQKENI. With 2 bases removed from V and 0 bases from J, the gap between germline ends came to 8 bases. CDR3 nucleotide sequence: TGTGCCAGCTCACCAGGACAGACTAGCAATCAGCCCCAGCATTTT. Translation gives CASSPGQTSNQPQHF.

The V and J genes are TRBV2 and TRBJ2-7; D is possibly TRBD2 (6 bases). V lost 9 bases, J lost 3 bases, and 18 bases lay in between. The CDR3 extends over 14 amino acids. Germline CDR1 SNHLY, CDR2 FYNNEI. The CDR3 loop is CASRLNLANYEQYF. The CDR3 nucleotides are TGTGCCAGTAGACTCAACCTAGCGAACTACGAGCAGTACTTC.